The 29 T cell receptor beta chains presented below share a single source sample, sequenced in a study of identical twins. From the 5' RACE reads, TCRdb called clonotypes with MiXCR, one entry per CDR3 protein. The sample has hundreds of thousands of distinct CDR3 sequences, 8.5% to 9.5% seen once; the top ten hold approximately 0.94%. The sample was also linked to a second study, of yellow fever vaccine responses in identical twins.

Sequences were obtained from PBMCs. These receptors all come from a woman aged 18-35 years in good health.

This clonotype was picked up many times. The CDR3 coding sequence is TGTGCCAGCAGCTTATGGGTAGCGGGAGGGCCCGACGAGCAGTACTTC. The encoded protein is CASSLWVAGGPDEQYF. V usage is TRBV7-2 and J usage is TRBJ2-7; 11 positions match TRBD2. The CDR3 runs 16 residues. The germline CDR1 and CDR2 sequences are SGHTA and FQGNSA. The J segment lost 5 bases and the V segment lost 2 bases, leaving 8 bases of the junction unmatched.

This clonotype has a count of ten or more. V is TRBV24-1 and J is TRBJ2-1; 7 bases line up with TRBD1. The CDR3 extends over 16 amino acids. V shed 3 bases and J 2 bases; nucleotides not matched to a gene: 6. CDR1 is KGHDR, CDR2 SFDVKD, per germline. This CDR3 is CATSDTGQVPYNEQFF. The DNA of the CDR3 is TGTGCCACCAGTGATACAGGACAGGTTCCCTACAATGAGCAGTTCTTC.

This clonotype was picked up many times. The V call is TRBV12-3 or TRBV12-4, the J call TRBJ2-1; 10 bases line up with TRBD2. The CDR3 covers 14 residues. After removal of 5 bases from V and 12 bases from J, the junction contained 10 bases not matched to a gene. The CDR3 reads CASSQTSGRYGQFF. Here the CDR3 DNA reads TGTGCCAGCAGTCAGACTAGCGGGCGGTATGGGCAGTTCTTC.

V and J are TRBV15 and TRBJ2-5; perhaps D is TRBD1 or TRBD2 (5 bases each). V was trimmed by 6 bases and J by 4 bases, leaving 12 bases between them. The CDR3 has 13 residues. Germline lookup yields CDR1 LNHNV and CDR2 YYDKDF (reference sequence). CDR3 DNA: TGTGCCACCAGGGGGGAACAAAGAGAGACCCAGTACTTC. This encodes CATRGEQRETQYF.

This CDR3 is CASSIPEKGQGPNYGYTF. CDR3 DNA sequence: TGTGCCAGCAGTATCCCAGAAAAAGGACAGGGTCCTAACTATGGCTACACCTTC. The chain links TRBV12-3 or TRBV12-4 to TRBJ1-2; 8 bases line up with TRBD1. CDR3 length: 18 residues. V lost 5 bases to trimming and J lost 0 bases; unmatched junction nucleotides: 14.

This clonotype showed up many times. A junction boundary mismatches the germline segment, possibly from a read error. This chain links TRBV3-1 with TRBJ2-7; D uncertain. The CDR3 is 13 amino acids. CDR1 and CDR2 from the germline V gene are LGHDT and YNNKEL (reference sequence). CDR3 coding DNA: TGTGCCAGCATCCAAGAGTTGACGTACGAGCAGTACTTC. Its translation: CASIQELTYEQYF.

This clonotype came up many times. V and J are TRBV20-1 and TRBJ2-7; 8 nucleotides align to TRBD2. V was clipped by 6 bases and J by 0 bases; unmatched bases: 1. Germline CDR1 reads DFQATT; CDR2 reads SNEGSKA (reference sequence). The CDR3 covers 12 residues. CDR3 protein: CSAGLASYEQYF. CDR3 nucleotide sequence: TGCAGTGCCGGACTAGCCTCCTACGAGCAGTACTTC.

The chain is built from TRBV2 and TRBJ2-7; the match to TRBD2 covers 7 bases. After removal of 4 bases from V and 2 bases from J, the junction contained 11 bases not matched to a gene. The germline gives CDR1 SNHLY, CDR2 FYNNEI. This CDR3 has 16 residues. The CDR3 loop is CASSVLVGLGTYEQYF. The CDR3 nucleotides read TGTGCCAGCAGTGTATTGGTAGGACTAGGAACCTACGAGCAGTACTTC.

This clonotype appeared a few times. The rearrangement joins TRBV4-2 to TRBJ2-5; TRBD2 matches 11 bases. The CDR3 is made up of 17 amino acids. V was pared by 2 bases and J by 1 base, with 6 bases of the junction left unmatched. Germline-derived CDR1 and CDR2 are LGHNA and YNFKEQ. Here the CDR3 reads CASSQNLAGGGQETQYF. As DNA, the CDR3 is TGTGCCAGCAGCCAAAACCTAGCGGGAGGCGGCCAAGAGACCCAGTACTTC.

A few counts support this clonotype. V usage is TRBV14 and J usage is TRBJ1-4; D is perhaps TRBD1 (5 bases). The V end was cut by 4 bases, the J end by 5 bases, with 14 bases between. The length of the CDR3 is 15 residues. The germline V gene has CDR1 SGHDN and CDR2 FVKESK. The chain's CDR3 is CASSPSRDPNEKLFF. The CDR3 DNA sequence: TGTGCCAGCAGCCCGAGCCGGGACCCCAATGAAAAACTGTTTTTT.

The chain's CDR3 is CSVVWPEETQYF. DNA for the CDR3: TGCAGCGTTGTTTGGCCGGAAGAGACCCAGTACTTC. This chain joins TRBV29-1 and TRBJ2-5; no definite D call. Between the trimmed V and J ends, which lost 4 bases and 3 bases, there was a span of 9 bases. This CDR3 is 12 amino acids long. CDR1 and CDR2 (germline): SQVTM, ANQGSEA.

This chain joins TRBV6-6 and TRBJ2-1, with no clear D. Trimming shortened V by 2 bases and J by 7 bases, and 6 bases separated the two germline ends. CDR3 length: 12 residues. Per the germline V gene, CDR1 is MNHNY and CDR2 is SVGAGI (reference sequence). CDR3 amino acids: CASSYIGNEQFF. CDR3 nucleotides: TGTGCCAGCAGTTACATAGGGAATGAGCAGTTCTTC.

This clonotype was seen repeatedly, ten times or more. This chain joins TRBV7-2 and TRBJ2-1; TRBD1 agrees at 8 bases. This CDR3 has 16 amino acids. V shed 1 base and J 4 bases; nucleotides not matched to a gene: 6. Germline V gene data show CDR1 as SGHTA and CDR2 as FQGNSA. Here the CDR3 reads CASSLGQGIGYNEQFF. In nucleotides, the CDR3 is TGTGCCAGCAGCTTAGGACAGGGGATAGGATACAATGAGCAGTTCTTC.

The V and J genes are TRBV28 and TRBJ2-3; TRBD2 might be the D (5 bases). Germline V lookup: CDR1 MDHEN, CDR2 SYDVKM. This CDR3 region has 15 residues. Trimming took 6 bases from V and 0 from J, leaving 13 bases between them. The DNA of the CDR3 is TGTGCCAGCAGCCCCCCCCGGGAAAGCACAGATACGCAGTATTTT. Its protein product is CASSPPRESTDTQYF.

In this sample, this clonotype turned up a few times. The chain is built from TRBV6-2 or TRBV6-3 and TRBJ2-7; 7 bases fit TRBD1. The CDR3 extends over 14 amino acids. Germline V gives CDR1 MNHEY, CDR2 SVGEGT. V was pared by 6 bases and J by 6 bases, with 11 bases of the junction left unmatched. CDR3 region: CASRTRTGPFEQYF. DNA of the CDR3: TGTGCCAGCAGGACGAGGACAGGCCCGTTCGAGCAGTACTTC.

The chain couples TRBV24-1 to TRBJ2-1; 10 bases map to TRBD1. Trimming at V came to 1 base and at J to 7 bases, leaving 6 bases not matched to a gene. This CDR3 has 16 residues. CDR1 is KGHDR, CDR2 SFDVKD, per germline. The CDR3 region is CATSDFGGQGMNEQFF. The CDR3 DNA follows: TGTGCCACCAGTGATTTTGGGGGACAGGGGATGAATGAGCAGTTCTTC.

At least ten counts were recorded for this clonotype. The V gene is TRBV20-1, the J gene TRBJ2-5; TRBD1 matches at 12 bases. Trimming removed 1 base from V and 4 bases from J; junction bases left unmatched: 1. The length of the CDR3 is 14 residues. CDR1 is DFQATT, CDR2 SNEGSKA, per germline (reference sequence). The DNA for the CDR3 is TGCAGTGCTAGAGGGGACAGGGGGCGAGAGACCCAGTACTTC. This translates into CSARGDRGRETQYF.

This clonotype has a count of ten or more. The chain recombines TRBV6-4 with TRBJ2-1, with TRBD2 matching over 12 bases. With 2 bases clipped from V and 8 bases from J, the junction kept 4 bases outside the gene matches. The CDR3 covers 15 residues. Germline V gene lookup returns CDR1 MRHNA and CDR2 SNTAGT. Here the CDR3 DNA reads TGTGCCAGCAGTGACCTAGCGGGAGGGCCCGATGAGCAGTTCTTC. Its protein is CASSDLAGGPDEQFF.

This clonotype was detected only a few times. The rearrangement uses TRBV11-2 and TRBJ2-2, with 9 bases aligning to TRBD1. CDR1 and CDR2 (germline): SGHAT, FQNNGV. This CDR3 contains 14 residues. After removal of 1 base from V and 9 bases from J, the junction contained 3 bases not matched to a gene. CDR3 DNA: TGTGCCAGCAGCTTAGGCGGACAGGGGTGGGAGCTGTTTTTT. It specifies CASSLGGQGWELFF.

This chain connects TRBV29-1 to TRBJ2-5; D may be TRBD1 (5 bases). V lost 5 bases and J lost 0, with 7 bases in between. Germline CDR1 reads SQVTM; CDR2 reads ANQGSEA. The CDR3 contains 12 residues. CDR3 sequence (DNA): TGCAGCGTTTGGACATACCAAGAGACCCAGTACTTC. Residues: CSVWTYQETQYF.

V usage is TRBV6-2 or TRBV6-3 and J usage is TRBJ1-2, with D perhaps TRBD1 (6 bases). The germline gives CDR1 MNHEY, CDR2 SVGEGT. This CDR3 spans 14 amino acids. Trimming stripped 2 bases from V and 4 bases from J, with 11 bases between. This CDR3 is CASSYSRGSYGYTF. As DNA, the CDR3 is TGTGCCAGCAGTTACAGCAGGGGCTCCTATGGCTACACCTTC.

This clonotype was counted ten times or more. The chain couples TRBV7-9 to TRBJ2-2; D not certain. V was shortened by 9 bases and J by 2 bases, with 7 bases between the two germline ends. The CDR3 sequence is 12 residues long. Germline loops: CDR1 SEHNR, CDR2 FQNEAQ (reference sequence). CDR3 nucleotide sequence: TGTGCCAGGGACGGAAACACCGGGGAGCTGTTTTTT. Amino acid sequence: CARDGNTGELFF.

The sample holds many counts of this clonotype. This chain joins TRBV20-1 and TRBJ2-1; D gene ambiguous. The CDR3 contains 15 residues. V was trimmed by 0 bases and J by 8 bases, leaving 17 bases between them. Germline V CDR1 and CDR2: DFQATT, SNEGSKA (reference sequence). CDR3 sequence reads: CSARDWMTQRDEQFF. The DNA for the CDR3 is TGCAGTGCTAGAGATTGGATGACGCAACGCGATGAGCAGTTCTTC.

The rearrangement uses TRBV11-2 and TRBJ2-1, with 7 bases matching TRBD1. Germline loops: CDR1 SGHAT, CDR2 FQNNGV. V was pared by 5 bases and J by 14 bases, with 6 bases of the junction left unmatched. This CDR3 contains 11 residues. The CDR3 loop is CASSPDRVEFF. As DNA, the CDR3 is TGTGCCAGCAGCCCAGACAGGGTGGAGTTCTTC.

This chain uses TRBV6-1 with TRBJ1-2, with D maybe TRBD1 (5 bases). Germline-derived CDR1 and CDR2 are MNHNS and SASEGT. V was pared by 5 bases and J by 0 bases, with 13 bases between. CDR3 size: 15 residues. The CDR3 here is CASSTGREANYGYTF. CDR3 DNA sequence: TGTGCCAGCAGTACAGGAAGGGAAGCTAACTATGGCTACACCTTC.

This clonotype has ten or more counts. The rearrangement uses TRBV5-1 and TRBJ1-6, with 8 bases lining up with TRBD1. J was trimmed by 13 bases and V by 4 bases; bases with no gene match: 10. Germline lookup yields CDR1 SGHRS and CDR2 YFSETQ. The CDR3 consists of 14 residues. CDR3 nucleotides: TGCGCCAGCAGCCCGGGACAGGCCATAGACCCCCTCCACTTT. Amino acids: CASSPGQAIDPLHF.

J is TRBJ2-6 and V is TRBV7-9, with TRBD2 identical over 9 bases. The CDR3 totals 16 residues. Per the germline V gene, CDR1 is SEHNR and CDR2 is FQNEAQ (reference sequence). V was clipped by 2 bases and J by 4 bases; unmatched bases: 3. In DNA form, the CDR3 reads TGTGCCAGCAGCTTATTAGCGGGGGCCGGGGCCAACGTCCTGACTTTC. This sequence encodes CASSLLAGAGANVLTF. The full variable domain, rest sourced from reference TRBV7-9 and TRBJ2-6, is DTGVSQNPRHKITKRGQNVTFRCDPISEHNRLYWYRQTLGQGPEFLTYFQNEAQLEKSRLLSDRFSAERPKGSFSTLEIQRTEQGDSAMYLCASSLLAGAGANVLTFGAGSRLTVL.

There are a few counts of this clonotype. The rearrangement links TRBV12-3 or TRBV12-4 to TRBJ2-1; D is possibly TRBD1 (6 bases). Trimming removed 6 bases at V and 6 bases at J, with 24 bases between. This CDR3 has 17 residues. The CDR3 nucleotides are TGTGCCAGCAGGCATACAGGGCGGAAGGCGTGGGGCAATGAGCAGTTCTTC. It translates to CASRHTGRKAWGNEQFF.

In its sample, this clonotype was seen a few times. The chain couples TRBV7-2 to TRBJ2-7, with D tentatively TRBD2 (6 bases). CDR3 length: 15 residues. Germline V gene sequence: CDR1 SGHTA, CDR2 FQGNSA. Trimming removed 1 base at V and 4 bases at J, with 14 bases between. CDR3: CASSLVGGVGYEQYF. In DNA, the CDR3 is TGTGCCAGCAGCTTAGTGGGGGGAGTAGGGTACGAGCAGTACTTC.